These 22 T cell receptor beta chains originate from one sample sequenced in a study of blood T cell repertoires in COVID-19. Clones were sequenced by immunoSEQ multiplex PCR, and TCRdb holds only the in-frame ones, with some missing. This sample has over 120,000 clones, with roughly 76% found just once. Sequenced: peripheral blood. The receptor set was obtained from a woman between 50 and 59 years old with active or convalescent COVID-19.

V and J are TRBV7-8 and TRBJ1-1; 8 bases line up with TRBD1. The CDR3 sequence is 16 residues long. Germline V gives CDR1 SGHVS, CDR2 FQNEAQ. The ends lost 5 bases at V and 4 bases at J; junction bases unmatched: 12. The chain's CDR3 is CASSPLQGVAATEAFF. The CDR3 DNA reads as TGTGCCAGCAGCCCCCTACAGGGGGTCGCGGCCACTGAAGCTTTCTTT.

This clone was recorded a few times. For the CDR3, the DNA is TGTGCCAGTAGTCCAAACAGGGGGGGCAATCAGCCCCAGCATTTT. Translation gives CASSPNRGGNQPQHF. The chain links TRBV19 to TRBJ1-5, with 8 bases matching TRBD1. Germline loops: CDR1 LNHDA, CDR2 SQIVND (reference sequence). This CDR3 region has 15 residues. V dropped 5 bases and J dropped 2; count of bases not matched to a gene: 5.

The rearrangement uses TRBV18 and TRBJ2-4; perhaps TRBD2 as D (6 bases). Trimming cost V 6 bases and J 11 bases, with 23 bases left between them. This CDR3 has 15 residues. The germline V gene encodes CDR1 KGHSH and CDR2 LQKENI. CDR3 residues: CASSPTSWGEAVQYF. DNA for the CDR3: TGTGCCAGCTCCCCGACGTCCTGGGGGGAAGCGGTTCAGTACTTC.

The rearrangement links TRBV4-3 to TRBJ1-1; 7 bases fit TRBD1. This CDR3 is built from 14 residues. Germline values: CDR1 LGHNA, CDR2 YSLEER. Germline trimming cut 6 bases from V and 1 base from J; bases unmatched to any gene: 5. DNA of the CDR3: TGCGCCAGCAGTCGGCAGGGGGGGAACACTGAAGCTTTCTTT. This translates into CASSRQGGNTEAFF.

V gene TRBV7-5 combines with J gene TRBJ1-2. TRBV7-5 is deemed a pseudogene. The CDR3 contains 14 residues. The CDR3 DNA sequence: TGTGTCAGAAGCCCGCAAGGGGGGGGCTATGGCTACACCTTC. Translating it yields CVRSPQGGGYGYTF.

This chain joins TRBV7-2 and TRBJ2-3, with D hard to call. Germline assignment: CDR1 SGHTA and CDR2 FQGNSA. The germline V and J ends were trimmed by 4 bases and 2 bases, with 4 bases remaining between them. This CDR3 spans 12 amino acids. In DNA form, the CDR3 reads TGTGCCAGCAGCTCTTTCACAGATACGCAGTATTTT. It codes for CASSSFTDTQYF.

The CDR3 DNA follows: TGTGCCAGCCTCCGGGACAGGAACACCGGGGAGCTGTTTTTT. It encodes CASLRDRNTGELFF. The gene calls are TRBV27 and TRBJ2-2; TRBD1 matches at 7 bases. The CDR3 totals 14 residues. Per germline, CDR1 MNHEY and CDR2 SMNVEV (reference sequence). The trim removed 8 bases at V and 1 base at J, leaving 4 bases unmatched.

The rearrangement uses TRBV29-1 and TRBJ1-2; 8 bases are shared with TRBD1. Trimming took 8 bases from V and 9 from J; bases not matched to a gene: 14. Germline lookup yields CDR1 SQVTM and CDR2 ANQGSEA. The CDR3 spans 13 residues. The CDR3 sequence: CSTGQDLCLSYTF. The CDR3 nucleotides read TGCAGCACGGGACAGGACCTATGTTTGAGCTACACCTTC.

The J gene is TRBJ2-3, the V gene TRBV6-5, with D tentatively TRBD2 (6 bases). V lost 5 bases and J 4 bases, leaving 16 bases between the germline ends. Per germline, CDR1 MNHEY and CDR2 SVGAGI. The CDR3 loop spans 15 amino acids. The CDR3 loop is CASSPADGSADTQYF. The DNA for the CDR3 is TGTGCCAGCAGTCCAGCGGACGGGAGCGCAGATACGCAGTATTTT.

In this sample, this clone turned up once. The chain combines TRBV5-1 with TRBJ2-7; a weak D match, TRBD1 (5 bases). The germline gives CDR1 SGHRS, CDR2 YFSETQ. Trimming left V 4 bases short and J 7 bases short, with 30 bases between. The CDR3 loop spans 18 amino acids. The DNA of the CDR3 is TGCGCCAGCAGCGTCCAAGGGGATGGCGGAATCCCTCCTCGGGAGCAGTACTTC. Protein product: CASSVQGDGGIPPREQYF.

This chain joins TRBV7-2 and TRBJ1-2; D is perhaps TRBD1 (6 bases). The length of the CDR3 is 16 residues. CDR1 and CDR2 (germline): SGHTA, FQGNSA. The V end was cut by 1 base, the J end by 4 bases, with 16 bases between. The CDR3 spells CASSLGSLGGPYGYTF. The CDR3 nucleotides are TGTGCCAGCAGCTTAGGCTCTCTAGGGGGTCCCTATGGCTACACCTTC.

This clone was detected only a few times. The chain uses TRBV29-1 and TRBJ2-3; 8 nucleotides match TRBD1. Germline trimming cut 7 bases from V and 0 bases from J; bases unmatched to any gene: 6. The CDR3 covers 14 residues. In germline, CDR1 is SQVTM, CDR2 ANQGSEA. The CDR3 DNA follows: TGCAGCGCCGGACAGGGAACTAGCACAGATACGCAGTATTTT. It codes for CSAGQGTSTDTQYF.

V gene TRBV18 combines with J gene TRBJ1-3; no clear D. CDR1 and CDR2 (germline): KGHSH, LQKENI. V was shortened by 0 bases and J by 1 base, with 10 bases between the two germline ends. This CDR3 is built from 16 residues. The CDR3, as DNA: TGTGCCAGCTCACCACCCGGGAAACTGTCTGGAAACACCATATATTTT. Protein sequence: CASSPPGKLSGNTIYF.

The genes are TRBV28 and TRBJ2-7; 8 bases are a match to TRBD1. CDR1 and CDR2 (germline): MDHEN, SYDVKM. With 5 bases clipped from V and 0 bases from J, the junction kept 6 bases outside the gene matches. The CDR3 spans 15 residues. DNA for the CDR3: TGTGCCAGCAGTCCCCGACAGGGGAGCTCCTACGAGCAGTACTTC. It encodes CASSPRQGSSYEQYF.

This sequence joins TRBV3-1 (or the pseudogene TRBV3-2) and TRBJ2-7; no firm D call. V gave up 1 base and J gave up 12 bases, with 19 bases separating them. Germline lookup yields CDR1 LGHDT and CDR2 YNNKEL (reference sequence). The CDR3 runs to 14 residues. The CDR3 protein is CASSQVPNYPSPYF. In DNA form, the CDR3 reads TGTGCCAGCAGCCAAGTTCCTAACTACCCCTCCCCGTACTTC.

The chain recombines TRBV19 with TRBJ1-4, with 8 bases fitting TRBD1. The V and J ends lost 5 bases and 8 bases, in that order; junction bases with no gene match: 10. Germline loops: CDR1 LNHDA, CDR2 SQIVND (reference sequence). CDR3 size: 15 residues. The CDR3 region is CASSPRTGRNEKLFF. As DNA, the CDR3 is TGTGCCAGTAGTCCCCGGACAGGGAGAAACGAAAAACTGTTTTTT.

V gene TRBV7-9 combines with J gene TRBJ1-1, with TRBD1 matching 9 bases. Germline trimming cut 5 bases from V and 12 bases from J; bases unmatched to any gene: 10. Germline CDR1 is SEHNR and CDR2 is FQNEAQ (reference sequence). CDR3 length: 13 residues. The CDR3 reads CASSHQDRGFPFF. The CDR3 nucleotides are TGTGCCAGCAGCCACCAGGACAGGGGTTTCCCTTTCTTT. Variable domain in full (rest from reference TRBV7-9 and TRBJ1-1): DTGVSQNPRHKITKRGQNVTFRCDPISEHNRLYWYRQTLGQGPEFLTYFQNEAQLEKSRLLSDRFSAERPKGSFSTLEIQRTEQGDSAMYLCASSHQDRGFPFFGQGTRLTVV.

The chain combines TRBV19 with TRBJ1-5, with 7 bases lining up with TRBD1. Germline CDR1 is LNHDA and CDR2 is SQIVND (reference sequence). V lost 9 bases and J lost 2; bases outside the gene matches: 10. The length of the CDR3 is 15 residues. The CDR3 sequence is CASKQGSQGNQPQHF. CDR3 nucleotide sequence: TGTGCCAGCAAACAGGGGTCACAGGGCAATCAGCCCCAGCATTTT.

The chain recombines TRBV6-2 or TRBV6-3 with TRBJ1-5, with TRBD1 matching over 7 bases. V gave up 6 bases and J gave up 4 bases; unmatched junction bases: 9. Per the germline V gene, CDR1 is MNHEY and CDR2 is SVGEGT. This CDR3 has 15 amino acids. The CDR3 nucleotides are TGTGCCAGCAGCCGACAGGGAGTAAAAAATCAGCCCCAGCATTTT. It codes for CASSRQGVKNQPQHF.

V gene TRBV15 combines with J gene TRBJ1-2; 7 nucleotides match TRBD1. V gave up 3 bases and J gave up 4 bases; unmatched junction bases: 2. Germline assignment: CDR1 LNHNV and CDR2 YYDKDF (reference sequence). The CDR3 consists of 13 residues. CDR3 coding DNA: TGTGCCACCAGCAGCCGGGACAGCTATGGCTACACCTTC. Its translation is CATSSRDSYGYTF.

The chain recombines TRBV12-3 or TRBV12-4 with TRBJ1-2; D may be TRBD1 (5 bases). Trimming shortened V by 3 bases and J by 3 bases, and 8 bases separated the two germline ends. The CDR3 spans 13 residues. This CDR3 is CASSFGRDYGYTF. CDR3 nucleotide sequence: TGTGCCAGCAGTTTCGGCAGGGACTATGGCTACACCTTC.

V gene TRBV7-2 combines with J gene TRBJ1-6, with TRBD1 matching over 10 bases. V was pared by 4 bases and J by 9 bases, with 6 bases of the junction left unmatched. In germline, CDR1 is SGHTA, CDR2 FQGNSA. The CDR3 is 15 residues long. The CDR3: CASSSAGTGVSPLHF. CDR3 sequence (DNA): TGTGCCAGCAGCTCAGCGGGGACAGGGGTTTCACCCCTCCACTTT.